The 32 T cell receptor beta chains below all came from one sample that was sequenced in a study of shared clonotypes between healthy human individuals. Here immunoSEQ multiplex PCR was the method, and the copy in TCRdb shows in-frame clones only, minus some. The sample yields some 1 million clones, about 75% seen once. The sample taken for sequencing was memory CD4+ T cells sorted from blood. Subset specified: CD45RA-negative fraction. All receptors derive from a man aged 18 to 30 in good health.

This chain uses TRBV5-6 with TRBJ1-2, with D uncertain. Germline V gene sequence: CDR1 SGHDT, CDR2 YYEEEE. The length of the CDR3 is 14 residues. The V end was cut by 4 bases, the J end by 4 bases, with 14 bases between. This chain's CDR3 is CASSQGLGTYGYTF. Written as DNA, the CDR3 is TGTGCCAGCAGCCAAGGACTGGGAACCTATGGCTACACCTTC. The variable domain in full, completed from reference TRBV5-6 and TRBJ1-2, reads DAGVTQSPTHLIKTRGQQVTLRCSPKSGHDTVSWYQQALGQGPQFIFQYYEEEERQRGNFPDRFSGHQFPNYSSELNVNALLLGDSALYLCASSQGLGTYGYTFGSGTRLTVV.

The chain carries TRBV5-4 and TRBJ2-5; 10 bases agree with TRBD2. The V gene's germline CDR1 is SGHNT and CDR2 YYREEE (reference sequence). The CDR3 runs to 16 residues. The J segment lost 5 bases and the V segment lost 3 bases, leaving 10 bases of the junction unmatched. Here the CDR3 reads CASSSDTSGMGETQYF. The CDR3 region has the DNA TGTGCCAGCAGCTCCGATACTAGCGGGATGGGGGAGACCCAGTACTTC.

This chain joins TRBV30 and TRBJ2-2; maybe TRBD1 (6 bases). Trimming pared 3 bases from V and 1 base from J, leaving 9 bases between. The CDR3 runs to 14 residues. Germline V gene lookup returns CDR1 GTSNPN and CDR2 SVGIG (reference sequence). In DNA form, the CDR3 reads TGTGCCTGGAGGCAGGGGTGGAACACCGGGGAGCTGTTTTTT. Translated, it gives CAWRQGWNTGELFF.

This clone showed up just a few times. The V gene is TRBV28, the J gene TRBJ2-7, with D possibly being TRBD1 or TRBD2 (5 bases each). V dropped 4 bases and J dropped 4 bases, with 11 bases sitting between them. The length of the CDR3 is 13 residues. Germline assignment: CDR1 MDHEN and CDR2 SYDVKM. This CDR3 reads CASSSGTEYEQYF. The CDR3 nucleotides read TGTGCCAGCAGTTCAGGGACGGAATACGAGCAGTACTTC.

CDR3 nucleotides: TGTGCCAGCAGCTTAGCTCCGGCCGGGGAGCTGTTTTTT. Protein sequence: CASSLAPAGELFF. This rearrangement joins TRBV7-9 to TRBJ2-2; D remains unclear. Trimming removed 0 bases from V and 6 bases from J, with 5 bases in between. Germline V CDR1 and CDR2: SEHNR, FQNEAQ (reference sequence). This CDR3 has 13 residues.

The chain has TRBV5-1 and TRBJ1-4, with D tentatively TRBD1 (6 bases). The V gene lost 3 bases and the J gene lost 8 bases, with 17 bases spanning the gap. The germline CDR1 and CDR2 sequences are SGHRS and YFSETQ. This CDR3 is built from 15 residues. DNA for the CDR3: TGCGCCAGCAGCTCGACCTTGGGGGGGCGAGAAAAACTGTTTTTT. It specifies CASSSTLGGREKLFF.

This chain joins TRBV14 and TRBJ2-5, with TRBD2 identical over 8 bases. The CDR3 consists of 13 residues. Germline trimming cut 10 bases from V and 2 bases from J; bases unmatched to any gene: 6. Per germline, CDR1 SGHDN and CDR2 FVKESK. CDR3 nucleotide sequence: TGTGCCAAACTAGCGGACTTTCAAGAGACCCAGTACTTC. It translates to CAKLADFQETQYF.

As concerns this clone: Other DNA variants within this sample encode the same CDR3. CDR3 in amino acids: CASSSGGYNEQFF. As DNA, the CDR3 is TGCGCCAGCAGCTCGGGGGGGTACAATGAGCAGTTCTTC. The rearrangement links TRBV5-1 to TRBJ2-1; TRBD2 agrees at 8 bases. V dropped 3 bases and J dropped 4; count of bases not matched to a gene: 0. This CDR3 has 13 amino acids. The germline CDR1 and CDR2 sequences are SGHRS and YFSETQ.

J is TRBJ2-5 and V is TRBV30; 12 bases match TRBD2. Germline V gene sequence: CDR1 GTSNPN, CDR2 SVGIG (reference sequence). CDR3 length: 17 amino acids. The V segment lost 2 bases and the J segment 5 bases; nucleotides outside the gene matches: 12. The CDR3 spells CAWSPLRLAGGVETQYF. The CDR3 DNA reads TGTGCCTGGAGTCCCCTTCGCCTAGCGGGAGGGGTTGAGACCCAGTACTTC.

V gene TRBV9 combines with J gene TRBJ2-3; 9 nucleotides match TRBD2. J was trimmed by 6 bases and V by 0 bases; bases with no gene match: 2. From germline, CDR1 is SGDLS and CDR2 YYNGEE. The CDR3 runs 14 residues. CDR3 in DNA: TGTGCCAGCAGCGTAGGGGGACTAGCTGATACGCAGTATTTT. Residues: CASSVGGLADTQYF. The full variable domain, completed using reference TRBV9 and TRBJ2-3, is DSGVTQTPKHLITATGQRVTLRCSPRSGDLSVYWYQQSLDQGLQFLIQYYNGEERAKGNILERFSAQQFPDLHSELNLSSLELGDSALYFCASSVGGLADTQYFGPGTRLTVL.

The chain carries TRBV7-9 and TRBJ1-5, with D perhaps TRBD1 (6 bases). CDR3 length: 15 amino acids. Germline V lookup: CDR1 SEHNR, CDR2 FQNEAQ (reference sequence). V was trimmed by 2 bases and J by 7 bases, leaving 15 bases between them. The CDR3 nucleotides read TGTGCCAGCAGCTTACGAGGGGGGGACGACCAGCCCCAGCATTTT. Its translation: CASSLRGGDDQPQHF.

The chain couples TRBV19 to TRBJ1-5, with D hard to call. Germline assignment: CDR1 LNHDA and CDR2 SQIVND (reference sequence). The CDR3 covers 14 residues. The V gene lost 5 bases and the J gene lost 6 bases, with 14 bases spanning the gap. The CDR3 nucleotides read TGTGCCAGTAGTTGGGATTGGGGTGGTCAGCCCCAGCATTTT. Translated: CASSWDWGGQPQHF.

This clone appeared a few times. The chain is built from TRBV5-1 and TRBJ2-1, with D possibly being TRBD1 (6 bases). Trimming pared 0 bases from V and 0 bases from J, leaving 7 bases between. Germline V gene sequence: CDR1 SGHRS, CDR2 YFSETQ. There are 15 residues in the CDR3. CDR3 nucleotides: TGCGCCAGCAGCTTGGGACAGGACTCCTACAATGAGCAGTTCTTC. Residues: CASSLGQDSYNEQFF.

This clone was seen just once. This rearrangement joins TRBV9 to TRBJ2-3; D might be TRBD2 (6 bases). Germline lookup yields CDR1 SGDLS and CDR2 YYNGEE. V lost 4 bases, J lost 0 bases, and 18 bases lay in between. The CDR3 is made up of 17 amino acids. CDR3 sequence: CASSPRPGTWSTDTQYF. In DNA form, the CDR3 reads TGTGCCAGCAGCCCCCGGCCCGGGACTTGGAGCACAGATACGCAGTATTTT.

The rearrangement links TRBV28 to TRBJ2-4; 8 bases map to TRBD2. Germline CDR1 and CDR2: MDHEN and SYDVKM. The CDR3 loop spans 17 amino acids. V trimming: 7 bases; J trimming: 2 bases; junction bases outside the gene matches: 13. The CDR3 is CASTHLSGGHSKNIQYF. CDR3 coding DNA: TGTGCCAGCACCCACCTGAGCGGGGGCCACTCCAAAAACATTCAGTACTTC.

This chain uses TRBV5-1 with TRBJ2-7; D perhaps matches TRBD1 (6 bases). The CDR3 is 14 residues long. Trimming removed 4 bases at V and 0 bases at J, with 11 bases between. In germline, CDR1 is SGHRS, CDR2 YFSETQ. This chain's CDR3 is CASSTTGISYEQYF. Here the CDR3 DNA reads TGCGCCAGCAGCACAACAGGGATCTCCTACGAGCAGTACTTC.

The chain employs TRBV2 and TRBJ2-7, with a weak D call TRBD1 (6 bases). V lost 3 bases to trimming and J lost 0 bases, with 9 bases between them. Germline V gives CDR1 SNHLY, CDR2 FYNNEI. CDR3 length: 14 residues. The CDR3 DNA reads TGTGCCAGCAGTGATGCCAGGGGCTCCTACGAGCAGTACTTC. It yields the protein CASSDARGSYEQYF.

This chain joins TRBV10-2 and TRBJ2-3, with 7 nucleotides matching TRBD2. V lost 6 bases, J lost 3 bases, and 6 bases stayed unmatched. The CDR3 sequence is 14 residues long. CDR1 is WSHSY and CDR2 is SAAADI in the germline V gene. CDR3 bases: TGCGCCAGCAGGACGGGCGGGGGTACAGATACGCAGTATTTT. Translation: CASRTGGGTDTQYF.

The CDR3 region is CATSRGVINEKLFF. The CDR3 DNA sequence: TGTGCCACCAGCAGAGGGGTTATAAATGAAAAACTGTTTTTT. The rearrangement joins TRBV15 to TRBJ1-4; D ambiguous. The CDR3 sequence is 14 residues long. V was cut by 1 base and J by 5 bases, with 8 bases left in between. From germline, CDR1 is LNHNV and CDR2 YYDKDF (reference sequence).

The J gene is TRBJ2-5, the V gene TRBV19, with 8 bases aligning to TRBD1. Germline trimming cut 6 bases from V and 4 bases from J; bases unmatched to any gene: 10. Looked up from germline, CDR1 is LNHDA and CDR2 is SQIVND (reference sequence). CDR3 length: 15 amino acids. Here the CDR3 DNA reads TGTGCCAGTAGCCAAAGACAGGGGTTTAGAGAGACCCAGTACTTC. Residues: CASSQRQGFRETQYF.

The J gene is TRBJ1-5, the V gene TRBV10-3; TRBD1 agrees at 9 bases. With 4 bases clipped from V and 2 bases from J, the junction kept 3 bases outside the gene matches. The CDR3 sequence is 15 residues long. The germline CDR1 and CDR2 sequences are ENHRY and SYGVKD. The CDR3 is CAISGGQGGNQPQHF. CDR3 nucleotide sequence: TGTGCCATCAGTGGGGGACAGGGTGGCAATCAGCCCCAGCATTTT.

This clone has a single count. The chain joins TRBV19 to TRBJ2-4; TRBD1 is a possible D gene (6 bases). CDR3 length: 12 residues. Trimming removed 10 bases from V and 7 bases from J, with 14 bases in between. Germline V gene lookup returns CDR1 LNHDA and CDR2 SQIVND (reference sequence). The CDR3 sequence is CATSDRTNIQYF. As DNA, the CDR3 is TGTGCCACCTCAGACAGGACCAACATTCAGTACTTC. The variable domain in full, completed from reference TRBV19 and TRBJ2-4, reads DGGITQSPKYLFRKEGQNVTLSCEQNLNHDAMYWYRQDPGQGLRLIYYSQIVNDFQKGDIAEGYSVSREKKESFPLTVTSAQKNPTAFYLCATSDRTNIQYFGAGTRLSVL.

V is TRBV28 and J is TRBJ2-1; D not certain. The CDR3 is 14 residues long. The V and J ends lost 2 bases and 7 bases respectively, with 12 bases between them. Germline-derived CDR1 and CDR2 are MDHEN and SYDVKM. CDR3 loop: CASSLNRDHNEQFF. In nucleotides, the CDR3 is TGTGCCAGCAGTTTAAATAGGGATCATAATGAGCAGTTCTTC.

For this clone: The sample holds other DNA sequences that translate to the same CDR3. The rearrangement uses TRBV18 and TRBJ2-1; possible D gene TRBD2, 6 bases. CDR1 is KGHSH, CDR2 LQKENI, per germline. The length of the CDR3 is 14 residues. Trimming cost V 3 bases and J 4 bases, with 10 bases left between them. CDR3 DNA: TGTGCCAGCTCACCGGGAGGAAGTTACAATGAGCAGTTCTTC. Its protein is CASSPGGSYNEQFF.

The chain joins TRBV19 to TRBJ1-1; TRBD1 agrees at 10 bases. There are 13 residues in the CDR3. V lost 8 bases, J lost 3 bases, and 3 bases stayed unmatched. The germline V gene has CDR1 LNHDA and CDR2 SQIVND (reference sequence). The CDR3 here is CASGGQGDTEAFF. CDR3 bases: TGTGCCAGTGGCGGACAGGGGGACACTGAAGCTTTCTTT. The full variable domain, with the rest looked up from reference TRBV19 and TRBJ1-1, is DGGITQSPKYLFRKEGQNVTLSCEQNLNHDAMYWYRQDPGQGLRLIYYSQIVNDFQKGDIAEGYSVSREKKESFPLTVTSAQKNPTAFYLCASGGQGDTEAFFGQGTRLTVV.

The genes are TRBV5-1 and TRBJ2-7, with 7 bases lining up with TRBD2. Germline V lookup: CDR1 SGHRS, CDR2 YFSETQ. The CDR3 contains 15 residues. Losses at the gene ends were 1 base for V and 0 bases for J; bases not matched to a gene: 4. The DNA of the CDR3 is TGCGCCAGCAGCTTGTTCGGCGGGAGCTCCTACGAGCAGTACTTC. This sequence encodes CASSLFGGSSYEQYF.

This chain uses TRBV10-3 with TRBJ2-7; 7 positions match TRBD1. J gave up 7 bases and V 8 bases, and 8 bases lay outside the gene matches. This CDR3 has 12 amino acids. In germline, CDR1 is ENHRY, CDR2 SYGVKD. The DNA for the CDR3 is TGTGCCATCTCACAGGGGACAAAGGAGCAGTACTTC. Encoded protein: CAISQGTKEQYF.

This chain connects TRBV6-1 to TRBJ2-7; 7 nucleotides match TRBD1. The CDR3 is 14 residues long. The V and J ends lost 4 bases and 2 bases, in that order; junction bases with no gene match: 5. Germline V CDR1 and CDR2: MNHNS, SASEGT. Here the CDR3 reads CASSGPDRAYEQYF. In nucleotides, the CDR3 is TGTGCCAGCAGTGGGCCAGACAGGGCCTACGAGCAGTACTTC.

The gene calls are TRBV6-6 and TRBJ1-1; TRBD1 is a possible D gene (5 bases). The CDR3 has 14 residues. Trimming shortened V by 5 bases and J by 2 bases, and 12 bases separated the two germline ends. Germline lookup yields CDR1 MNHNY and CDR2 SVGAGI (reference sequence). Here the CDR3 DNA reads TGTGCCAGCAGTCCCCGGGGGGACAACACTGAAGCTTTCTTT. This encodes CASSPRGDNTEAFF.

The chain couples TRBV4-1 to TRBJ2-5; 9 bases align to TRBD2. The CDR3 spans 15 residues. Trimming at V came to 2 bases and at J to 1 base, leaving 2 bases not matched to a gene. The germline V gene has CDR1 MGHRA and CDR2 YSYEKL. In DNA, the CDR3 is TGCGCCAGCAGCCAAAGGGGACTAGCCCAAGAGACCCAGTACTTC. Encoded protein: CASSQRGLAQETQYF.

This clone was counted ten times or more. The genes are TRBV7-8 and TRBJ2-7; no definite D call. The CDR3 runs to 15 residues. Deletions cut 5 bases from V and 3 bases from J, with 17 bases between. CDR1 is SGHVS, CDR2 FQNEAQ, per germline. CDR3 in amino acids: CASSIQLGKGYEQYF. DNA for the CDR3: TGTGCCAGCAGCATTCAGCTCGGAAAGGGCTACGAGCAGTACTTC.

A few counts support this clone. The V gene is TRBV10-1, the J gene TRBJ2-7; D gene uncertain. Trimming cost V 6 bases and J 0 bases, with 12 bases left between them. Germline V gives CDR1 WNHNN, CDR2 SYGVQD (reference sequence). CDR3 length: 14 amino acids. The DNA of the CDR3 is TGCGCCAGCAGGGCGGTATGCGCCTCCTACGAGCAGTACTTC. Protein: CASRAVCASYEQYF.